What follows is one T cell receptor beta chain and its context. This entry comes from a study of shared T cell receptors in the human thymus. The V gene end was trimmed by 3 bases and the J gene end by 4 bases; junction bases not matched to a gene: 6. In germline, CDR1 is SGHAT, CDR2 FQNNGV. This CDR3 spans 15 amino acids. The repertoire was sequenced with immunoSEQ multiplex PCR; TCRdb's copy has only in-frame clones and lacks some. The sample lists some 760,000 clones; 80% to 90% were seen once. These data were likewise used in another study, on human thymus T cells. This second study says: The authors found apparently biased V and J gene usage in thymic and blood repertoires.

The sample was thymocytes. V usage is TRBV11-2 and J usage is TRBJ1-5; 7 nucleotides agree with TRBD1. The TCR was taken from a girl in the first two years of life with a congenital heart defect. Here the CDR3 DNA reads TGTGCCAGCAGCTTGAGGGCAGGGGGAAATCAGCCCCAGCATTTT. Translating it yields CASSLRAGGNQPQHF.